One sample yielded the 11 T cell receptor beta chains listed below, sequenced in a study of technical replicates of blood from a few donors. TCRdb keeps only in-frame clones here, not all; method: immunoSEQ multiplex PCR. The table includes around 100,000 clones, over 95% detected once. The sample was T cells isolated from PBMCs. These receptors all come from a human donor in good health.

The J gene is TRBJ2-3, the V gene TRBV6-1, with D hard to call. The CDR3 sequence is 16 residues long. Trimming took 1 base from V and 2 from J, leaving 13 bases between them. Germline CDR1 reads MNHNS; CDR2 reads SASEGT. In DNA form, the CDR3 reads TGTGCCAGCAGTGAAGGCCGAAAGCTCTACACAGATACGCAGTATTTT. Residues: CASSEGRKLYTDTQYF.

The genes are TRBV2 and TRBJ2-7, with 9 bases matching TRBD1. J gave up 3 bases and V 6 bases, and 6 bases lay outside the gene matches. Germline V gene data show CDR1 as SNHLY and CDR2 as FYNNEI. This CDR3 is built from 14 residues. The CDR3 loop reads CASSKGQGNYEQYF. CDR3 in DNA: TGTGCCAGCAGCAAAGGACAGGGGAACTACGAGCAGTACTTC.

CDR3 DNA sequence: TGTGCCAGCATTAGGGTAGCGCACCACAATGAGCAGTTCTTC. Its translation is CASIRVAHHNEQFF. This chain links TRBV5-6 with TRBJ2-1; possible D gene TRBD2, 5 bases. The CDR3 loop spans 14 amino acids. Trimming took 6 bases from V and 5 from J, leaving 15 bases between them. Germline lookup yields CDR1 SGHDT and CDR2 YYEEEE. The full variable domain, with the rest looked up from reference TRBV5-6 and TRBJ2-1, is DAGVTQSPTHLIKTRGQQVTLRCSPKSGHDTVSWYQQALGQGPQFIFQYYEEEERQRGNFPDRFSGHQFPNYSSELNVNALLLGDSALYLCASIRVAHHNEQFFGPGTRLTVL.

The chain carries TRBV7-2 and TRBJ2-7; 7 bases align to TRBD2. CDR3 length: 14 amino acids. The germline CDR1 and CDR2 sequences are SGHTA and FQGNSA. J was trimmed by 6 bases and V by 6 bases; bases with no gene match: 11. CDR3 nucleotides: TGTGCCAGCAGGACCGGGACTACGGGGTCCGAGCAGTACTTC. Its translation: CASRTGTTGSEQYF.

The chain couples TRBV10-3 to TRBJ1-5; possible D gene TRBD1, 6 bases. Germline values: CDR1 ENHRY, CDR2 SYGVKD. This CDR3 has 16 residues. The germline V and J ends were trimmed by 2 bases and 6 bases, with 17 bases remaining between them. The CDR3 bases are TGTGCCATCAGTGAGCGTCAGGGGATAGGGGGTCAGCCCCAGCATTTT. Its protein is CAISERQGIGGQPQHF.

The genes are TRBV7-9 and TRBJ1-5; no reliable D call. The CDR3 sequence is 12 residues long. Germline CDR1 reads SEHNR; CDR2 reads FQNEAQ (reference sequence). The V end was cut by 3 bases, the J end by 9 bases, with 9 bases between. CDR3 DNA sequence: TGTGCCAGCAGCTTCGGGGATCCGCCCCAGCATTTT. It encodes CASSFGDPPQHF.

CDR3 loop: CASSLDRGLGTQYF. The CDR3 DNA follows: TGCGCCAGCAGCTTGGACAGGGGGCTGGGTACGCAGTATTTT. The chain links TRBV5-1 to TRBJ2-3; 9 bases map to TRBD1. There are 14 residues in the CDR3. CDR1 is SGHRS, CDR2 YFSETQ, per germline. Trimming took 0 bases from V and 8 from J; bases not matched to a gene: 4.

The chain recombines TRBV5-1 with TRBJ1-5; D possibly corresponds to TRBD1 (6 bases). From germline, CDR1 is SGHRS and CDR2 YFSETQ. This CDR3 is 20 amino acids long. V was shortened by 1 base and J by 0 bases, with 23 bases between the two germline ends. CDR3 in amino acids: CASSLCPGTRVYYSNQPQHF. The DNA of the CDR3 is TGCGCCAGCAGCTTGTGTCCCGGGACAAGGGTCTATTATAGCAATCAGCCCCAGCATTTT.

The V gene is TRBV5-1, the J gene TRBJ2-5; TRBD2 agrees at 10 bases. CDR1 SGHRS and CDR2 YFSETQ come from the germline V gene. V trimming: 4 bases; J trimming: 0 bases; junction bases outside the gene matches: 6. The CDR3 covers 16 residues. The CDR3 reads CASSPGTSVYQETQYF. The DNA of the CDR3 is TGCGCCAGCAGCCCCGGGACTAGCGTGTACCAAGAGACCCAGTACTTC.

In its sample, this clone was seen once. The V and J genes are TRBV30 and TRBJ1-2; D uncertain. CDR1 and CDR2 from the germline V gene are GTSNPN and SVGIG (reference sequence). The CDR3 has 12 amino acids. Between the trimmed V and J ends, which lost 4 bases and 8 bases, there was a span of 14 bases. The CDR3 DNA follows: TGTGCCTGGATGATATATAACGGGGGCTACACCTTC. As protein: CAWMIYNGGYTF.

A few counts support this clone. The gene calls are TRBV11-2 and TRBJ1-1; 7 nucleotides match TRBD1. Germline values: CDR1 SGHAT, CDR2 FQNNGV. J gave up 1 base and V 2 bases, and 4 bases lay outside the gene matches. The CDR3 runs 15 residues. This chain's CDR3 is CASSLRRQGNTEAFF. The DNA of the CDR3 is TGTGCCAGCAGCTTACGCAGACAGGGGAACACTGAAGCTTTCTTT.